This T cell receptor beta chain was sequenced during a study of blood T cell repertoires in COVID-19. Looking at the study overall: COVID-19 samples from acute and convalescent phases originated in the United States, Italy and Spain. Nucleic acid was either cDNA or gDNA, and it came from T cells, B-cell-depleted T cells, or PBMCs.

CDR3 length equals 12 residues. Germline V gives CDR1 MNHEY, CDR2 SVGAGI. Deletions cut 2 bases from V and 5 bases from J, with 6 bases between. The repertoire was sequenced with immunoSEQ multiplex PCR; TCRdb's copy has only in-frame clones and lacks some. The table includes 110,000 to 150,000 clones, 80% detected once. The sequence was obtained from a man in his 70s who had recovered from COVID-19. Input material: peripheral blood. The chain uses TRBV6-5 and TRBJ2-5; D possibly corresponds to TRBD2 (5 bases). The CDR3 reads CASSYGGETQYF. CDR3 nucleotides: TGTGCCAGCAGTTACGGCGGGGAGACCCAGTACTTC.